This is a list of T cell receptor beta chains from one sample in a study of blood T cell repertoires in COVID-19. TCRdb's copy holds only in-frame clones and misses some; the assay was immunoSEQ multiplex PCR. This table holds a few hundred thousand clones, 89% found once. The sample taken for sequencing was peripheral blood. The receptors stem from a woman aged 40 to 50 who had recovered from COVID-19. Both conserved end residues are part of each CDR3. A D gene is named only where the DNA matches it firmly. Clone size is given for some rows only: seen once, a few or many times, or a class if the clone is expanded.

CDR3 DNA	CDR3 protein	V gene	J gene	D gene	clone size
TGCGCCAGCAGCTCCAGCTCCTACGAGCAGTACTTC	CASSSSSYEQYF	TRBV5-1	TRBJ2-7	.	.
TGTGCCTCGCGGGACTGGGGTGCCTACGAGCAGTACTTC	CASRDWGAYEQYF	TRBV28	TRBJ2-7	.	.
TGTGCCAGCAGTTCCACGGGACACCCATATGGGACCCAGTACTTC	CASSSTGHPYGTQYF	TRBV27	TRBJ2-5	.	.
TGTGCCAGCACCCAAGCGGGGGCGAACACTGAAGCTTTCTTT	CASTQAGANTEAFF	TRBV6-1	TRBJ1-1	.	.
TGTGCCAGTAGTATAGCGGACATGGGCACTGAAGCTTTCTTT	CASSIADMGTEAFF	TRBV19	TRBJ1-1	.	.
TGTGCCAGCTCACCAATGGTGGCGGGATCAACCTACGAGCAGTACTTC	CASSPMVAGSTYEQYF	TRBV18	TRBJ2-7	.	.
TGTGCCAGCAGCTCGGCGGGGGGCGACTACGAGCAGTACTTC	CASSSAGGDYEQYF	TRBV5-4	TRBJ2-7	TRBD2	.
TGTGCCAGCAGCAATCGGGGGGCCCACGAGCAGTACTTC	CASSNRGAHEQYF	TRBV6-6	TRBJ2-7	.	.
TGCGCCAGCAGCTTGGACAGGGGGTCCGAAGAGACCCAGTACTTC	CASSLDRGSEETQYF	TRBV5-1	TRBJ2-5	TRBD1	.
TGTGCCAGCAGCTCGACGCAAGCGGGAGTGGGGGAGACCCAGTACTTC	CASSSTQAGVGETQYF	TRBV7-9	TRBJ2-5	TRBD2	.
TGTGCCAGCAGCTTAACCCGGACGGGAGATCAGCCCCAGCATTTT	CASSLTRTGDQPQHF	TRBV7-2	TRBJ1-5	.	few
TGTGCCAGCAGCTCTCAAGAAAACTTCTGGAGCAACCAGCCCCAGCATTTT	CASSSQENFWSNQPQHF	TRBV7-8	TRBJ1-5	.	.
TGCGCCAGCAGCCAACCTCTTGCCGGGTACCAAGAGACCCAGTACTTC	CASSQPLAGYQETQYF	TRBV4-1	TRBJ2-5	.	.
TGTGCCAGCAGTCCAACCGAAGCCTCCTACGAGCAGTACTTC	CASSPTEASYEQYF	TRBV6-5	TRBJ2-7	.	.
TGTGCCAGCAGTTACTCACAGGGGGCGAGCAATTATGGCTACACCTTC	CASSYSQGASNYGYTF	TRBV6-6	TRBJ1-2	TRBD1	.
TGTGCCTGGAGTCTAGACGGGGGGACTTTCTACACCTTC	CAWSLDGGTFYTF	TRBV30	TRBJ1-2	.	once
TGTGCCAGCAGTTACTCGGATAGCGGGTCTATAGACATTCAGTACTTC	CASSYSDSGSIDIQYF	TRBV6-2/TRBV6-3	TRBJ2-4	TRBD2	once
TGTGCCTGGAGTCGCACAGTCCCCGGCTATGGCTACACCTTC	CAWSRTVPGYGYTF	TRBV30	TRBJ1-2	.	.
TGTGCCAGCAGCGTAGGGCCCCAGGTTAACGATCGGAACACTGAAGCTTTCTTT	CASSVGPQVNDRNTEAFF	TRBV9	TRBJ1-1	.	.
TGTGCCAGCAGTTCGGACACCTCTGGAAACACCATATATTTT	CASSSDTSGNTIYF	TRBV27	TRBJ1-3	.	.
TGTGCCAGCAGTTTACTTTACGAGAACGGGGAGCTGTTTTTT	CASSLLYENGELFF	TRBV27	TRBJ2-2	.	once
TGTGCCAGCTCACCACAACAGTCAGATACGCAGTATTTT	CASSPQQSDTQYF	TRBV18	TRBJ2-3	.	.
TGTGCCATCAGCAGGCGGGGAAACGACGAGCAGTACTTC	CAISRRGNDEQYF	TRBV10-3	TRBJ2-7	.	.
TGTGCCAGCTCACCACAGACAGGAGCGAACACCGGGGAGCTGTTTTTT	CASSPQTGANTGELFF	TRBV18	TRBJ2-2	.	.
TGCAGCGTAAACCGGGACAACCAAAGGTTTATCTACAATGAGCAGTTCTTC	CSVNRDNQRFIYNEQFF	TRBV29-1	TRBJ2-1	.	.
TGCGCCAGCAGCCAGGATTGGACTAGCGGGAGCGCGAACACCGGGGAGCTGTTTTTT	CASSQDWTSGSANTGELFF	TRBV4-1	TRBJ2-2	TRBD2	.
TGTGCCAGCAGTTTAAAGGGGACAGTGAGTGAAAAACTGTTTTTT	CASSLKGTVSEKLFF	TRBV27	TRBJ1-4	TRBD1	once
TGTGCCAGCAGTTTGGGGACTTCCCCTAGCACAGATACGCAGTATTTT	CASSLGTSPSTDTQYF	TRBV27	TRBJ2-3	.	once
TGTGCCAGCGCGGAGGTCTTGGGTGAAGCTTTCTTT	CASAEVLGEAFF	TRBV27	TRBJ1-1	.	.
TGTGCCAGCAGCCAAGAATTTCGGGTAGCGGTTACCGGGGAGCTGTTTTTT	CASSQEFRVAVTGELFF	TRBV3-1/TRBV3-2	TRBJ2-2	.	few
TGTGCCAGCCGGGGACTAGCCGGTTACAATGAGCAGTTCTTC	CASRGLAGYNEQFF	TRBV28	TRBJ2-1	TRBD2	.
TGTGCCAGCAGCCTTAGGGGACAGGGTACAGATACGCAGTATTTT	CASSLRGQGTDTQYF	TRBV6-6	TRBJ2-3	TRBD1	.
TGTGCCAGCAGCTTGTTAACAGGGAAAAACACCGAGCAGTACTTC	CASSLLTGKNTEQYF	TRBV7-9	TRBJ2-7	.	.
TGTGCCAGCAGTCTAGGGACAGATGAAAAACTGTTTTTT	CASSLGTDEKLFF	TRBV28	TRBJ1-4	TRBD1	.
TGCGCCAGCAGCTTGGGGGGACTAGCCCCGAATGAGCAGTTCTTC	CASSLGGLAPNEQFF	TRBV5-1	TRBJ2-1	TRBD2	.
TGTGCCAGCAGTATACTAGCGAACTCCTACGAGCAGTACTTC	CASSILANSYEQYF	TRBV27	TRBJ2-7	TRBD2	.
TGTGCCAGCGGGGGACAGGGGGCAAGGGAAGAGCAGTACTTC	CASGGQGAREEQYF	TRBV25-1	TRBJ2-7	TRBD1	.
TGCGCCAGCAGCCAAGTTGGCGGGAATTGGGAGACCCAGTACTTC	CASSQVGGNWETQYF	TRBV4-1	TRBJ2-5	.	.
TGCGCCAGCAGTCGGACAGTTGAGCAGTACTTC	CASSRTVEQYF	TRBV23-1	TRBJ2-7	.	.
TGCGCCAGCAGCCTTACGCCGAACGGACTAGCGGGTATCACAGATACGCAGTATTTT	CASSLTPNGLAGITDTQYF	TRBV5-1	TRBJ2-3	TRBD2	.
TGCGCCAGCAGCGAAGTAGCGGGAGCAGATACGCAGTATTTT	CASSEVAGADTQYF	TRBV5-1	TRBJ2-3	TRBD2	.
TGTGCCAGCACCCCCGAGGATGGCCGTAATCAGCCCCAGCATTTT	CASTPEDGRNQPQHF	TRBV6-2/TRBV6-3	TRBJ1-5	.	.
TGTGCCAGCACCTCGACAGGGGGCGCTCAGACCCAGTACTTC	CASTSTGGAQTQYF	TRBV27	TRBJ2-5	TRBD1	.
TGTGCCAGCAGCCTCTACTCTGGAAACACCATATATTTT	CASSLYSGNTIYF	TRBV5-4	TRBJ1-3	.	few
TGTGCCAGCAGCCCCCACTTAGCGGGAGGGCCACTAGAGAGCGGGGAGCTGTTTTTT	CASSPHLAGGPLESGELFF	TRBV7-3	TRBJ2-2	TRBD2	once